A selection of T cell receptor beta chains follows, all from one sample in a study of beta chain features in type 1 diabetes. Sequencing was performed with immunoSEQ multiplex PCR; in TCRdb, only in-frame clones are kept and a portion is missing. Here the sample spans about 290,000 clones, under 8.5% being singletons. The sample consisted of central memory CD4+ T cells from blood. The receptors derive from a woman aged 18-30 years in good health. The CDR3 runs from the conserved cysteine through the conserved F or W. A D gene is named only where the DNA matches it firmly. Clone size is shown for a subset of rows, as once, few, many or a class of expanded clone.

d_call j_call v_call clone_size cdr3_nt cdr3_aa
- TRBJ1-2 TRBV28 few TGTGCCAGCAGTGTCCTCGGGAATTACTATGGCTACACCTTC CASSVLGNYYGYTF
- TRBJ2-5 TRBV25-1 - TGTGCCAGTTCGAGGACAAGAAGATTAGAGACCCAGTACTTC CASSRTRRLETQYF
- TRBJ1-2 TRBV15 few TGTGCCACCAGTCTGGGACGGGATCTAGGAGGCTACACCTTC CATSLGRDLGGYTF
- TRBJ2-5 TRBV2 - TGTGCCAGCAGTAGGATGTACCAAGAGACCCAGTACTTC CASSRMYQETQYF
TRBD1 TRBJ1-1 TRBV5-1 few TGCGCCAGCAGCCTACAGGGGGCCTCTGAAGCTTTCTTT CASSLQGASEAFF
- TRBJ2-3 TRBV2 - TGTGCCAGCAGGGGGAAAGTACCAAACACAGATACGCAGTATTTT CASRGKVPNTDTQYF
- TRBJ2-5 TRBV4-2 - TGTGCCAGCAGCCAAGGAGGCATTGAAGAGACCCAGTACTTC CASSQGGIEETQYF
- TRBJ2-7 TRBV10-3 - TGTGCCATCAGTGAGAATGTGGGGGTAGAGCAGTACTTC CAISENVGVEQYF
- TRBJ2-1 TRBV29-1 - TGCAGCGGTACAGGAGCGGGCACGAATGAGCAGTTCTTC CSGTGAGTNEQFF
- TRBJ2-3 TRBV5-4 many TGTGCCAGCACCGGACAGACCACAGATACGCAGTATTTT CASTGQTTDTQYF
- TRBJ2-5 TRBV27 few TGTGCCAGCAGTTTATCTAGGTTCGGGGAGACCCAGTACTTC CASSLSRFGETQYF
- TRBJ2-4 TRBV28 few TGTGCCAGCAGTTTGGGGCAGAACATTCAGTACTTC CASSLGQNIQYF
TRBD2 TRBJ2-7 TRBV7-2 many TGTGCCAGCAGCCTCGCCGGGGTGAGCGGGGACTCCATCTCCTACGAGCAGTACTTC CASSLAGVSGDSISYEQYF
TRBD1 TRBJ1-1 TRBV2 - TGTGCCAGCAGCTTACAGGGGAAGGCGCGAGCTTTCTTT CASSLQGKARAFF
- TRBJ2-3 TRBV4-3 - TGCGCCAGCAGCCAAGGTGTAAATTGGTCACAGTATTTT CASSQGVNWSQYF
- TRBJ2-1 TRBV7-9 many TGTGCCAGCAGCTTAAGGGAGAGCTACGACAATGAGCAGTTCTTC CASSLRESYDNEQFF
- TRBJ1-5 TRBV6-5 - TGTGCCAGCAGATCTGACAGAAATCAGCCCCAGCATTTT CASRSDRNQPQHF
- TRBJ1-2 TRBV27 few TGTGCCAGCAGTCCGATCGACAGTAACTATGGCTACACCTTC CASSPIDSNYGYTF